The 2 T cell receptor beta chains in this list originate from one sample, sequenced in a study of blood T cell repertoires in COVID-19. Data came from immunoSEQ multiplex PCR; TCRdb stores just in-frame clones and leaves some out. This sample yields around 400,000 clones, of which 87% are seen a single time; under 3% belongs to the top ten. Source material: peripheral blood. All receptors derive from a woman aged 60-75 years with COVID-19, enrolled during active disease.

This clone has a single count. This chain uses TRBV28 with TRBJ1-2; no clear D gene. Trimming left V 2 bases short and J 12 bases short, with 16 bases between. CDR1 and CDR2 (germline): MDHEN, SYDVKM. The CDR3 has 13 residues. CDR3 in DNA: TGTGCCAGCAGTTTAGAGGGCCTTTTGGGCCACACCTTC. This sequence encodes CASSLEGLLGHTF.

The CDR3 reads CATSSPSKTASGNTIYF. CDR3 nucleotide sequence: TGTGCCACCAGCAGCCCTTCCAAAACAGCCTCTGGAAACACCATATATTTT. The chain uses TRBV15 and TRBJ1-3, with no clear D. The CDR3 is 17 amino acids. The V end was cut by 3 bases, the J end by 0 bases, with 15 bases between. Germline-derived CDR1 and CDR2 are LNHNV and YYDKDF (reference sequence). Supplemented by reference TRBV15 and TRBJ1-3, the full variable domain reads DAMVIQNPRYQVTQFGKPVTLSCSQTLNHNVMYWYQQKSSQAPKLLFHYYDKDFNNEADTPDNFQSRRPNTSFCFLDIRSPGLGDTAMYLCATSSPSKTASGNTIYFGEGSWLTVV.